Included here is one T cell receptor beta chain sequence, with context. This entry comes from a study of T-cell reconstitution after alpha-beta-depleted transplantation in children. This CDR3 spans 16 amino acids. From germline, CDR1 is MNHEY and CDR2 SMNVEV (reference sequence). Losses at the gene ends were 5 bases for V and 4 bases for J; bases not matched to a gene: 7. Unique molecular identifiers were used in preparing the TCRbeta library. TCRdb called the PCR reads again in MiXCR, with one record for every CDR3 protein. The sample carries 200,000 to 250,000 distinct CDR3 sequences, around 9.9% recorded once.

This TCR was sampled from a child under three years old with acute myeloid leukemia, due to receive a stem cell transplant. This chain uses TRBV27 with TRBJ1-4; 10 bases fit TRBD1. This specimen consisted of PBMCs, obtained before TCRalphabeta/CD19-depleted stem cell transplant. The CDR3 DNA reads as TGTGCCAGCAGTCCCCTCGGACAGGGGGATAATGAAAAACTGTTTTTT. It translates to CASSPLGQGDNEKLFF.